This T cell receptor beta chain was found in a study of T-cell reconstitution after alpha-beta-depleted transplantation in children. This clonotype was counted only a few times. Unique molecular identifiers were used in preparing the TCRbeta library. TCRdb ran MiXCR on the PCR reads and lists one entry per CDR3 protein. The profile covers some 500,000 distinct CDR3 sequences, with about 33% appearing a single time and under 3% taken by the ten largest. This CDR3 is built from 13 residues. V lost 3 bases, J lost 8 bases, and 11 bases lay in between. Specimen: PBMCs from the stem cell graft donor, collected from the stem cell graft. The TCR sequence derives from a human donor who donated a stem cell graft to a child with aplastic anemia. The rearrangement uses TRBV12-3 or TRBV12-4 and TRBJ1-5; maybe TRBD1 (5 bases). The CDR3 nucleotides read TGTGCCAGCAGTTTGGGAGGGGTGGAGCCCCAGCATTTT. This sequence encodes CASSLGGVEPQHF.